The present T cell receptor beta chain was sequenced within a study of blood T cell repertoires in COVID-19. The wider study: From T cells, B-cell-depleted T cells, or PBMCs came the material, which was cDNA or gDNA.

V was trimmed by 4 bases and J by 0 bases, leaving 9 bases between them. The CDR3 is 15 amino acids. Germline V lookup: CDR1 KGHSH, CDR2 LQKENI. In the authors' methods: Amplification with reference gene primers provided the estimates of nucleated cell counts. Method: immunoSEQ multiplex PCR; TCRdb's copy keeps in-frame clones and lacks some. Clone size and the V and J calls come from that table; the DNA yielded D and trimming. The sample lists some 100,000 clones; 85% were seen once. The sequence was obtained from a man aged 50 to 59 with active or convalescent COVID-19. The chain couples TRBV18 to TRBJ1-4; no reliable D call. Input material: peripheral blood. Here the CDR3 DNA reads TGTGCCAGCTCACTGACGACAACAACTAATGAAAAACTGTTTTTT. Its protein is CASSLTTTTNEKLFF.